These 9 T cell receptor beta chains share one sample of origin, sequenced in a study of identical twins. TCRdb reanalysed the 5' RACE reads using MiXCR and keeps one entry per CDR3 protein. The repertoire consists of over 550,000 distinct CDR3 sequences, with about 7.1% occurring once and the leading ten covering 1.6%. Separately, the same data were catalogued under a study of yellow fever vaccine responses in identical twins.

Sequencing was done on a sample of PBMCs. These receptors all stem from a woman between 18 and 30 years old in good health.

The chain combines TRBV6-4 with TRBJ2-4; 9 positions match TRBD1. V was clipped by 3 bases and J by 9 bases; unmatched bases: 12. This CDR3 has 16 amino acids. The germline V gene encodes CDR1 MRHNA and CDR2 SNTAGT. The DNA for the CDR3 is TGTGCCAGCAGTGAATCTACCGGGACAGGGTATGGCATTCAGTACTTC. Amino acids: CASSESTGTGYGIQYF.

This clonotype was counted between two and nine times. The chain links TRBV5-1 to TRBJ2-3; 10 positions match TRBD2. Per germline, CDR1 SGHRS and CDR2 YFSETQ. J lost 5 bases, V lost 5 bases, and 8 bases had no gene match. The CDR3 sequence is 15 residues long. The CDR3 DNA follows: TGCGCCAGCAGTCGAAGCGGGGGGGCCATAGATACGCAGTATTTT. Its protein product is CASSRSGGAIDTQYF.

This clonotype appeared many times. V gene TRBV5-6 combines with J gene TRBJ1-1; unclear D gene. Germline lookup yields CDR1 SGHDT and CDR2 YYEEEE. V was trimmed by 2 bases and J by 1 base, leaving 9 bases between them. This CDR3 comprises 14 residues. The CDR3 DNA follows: TGTGCCAGCAGCTTTCTAAGTGGGAACACTGAAGCTTTCTTT. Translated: CASSFLSGNTEAFF.

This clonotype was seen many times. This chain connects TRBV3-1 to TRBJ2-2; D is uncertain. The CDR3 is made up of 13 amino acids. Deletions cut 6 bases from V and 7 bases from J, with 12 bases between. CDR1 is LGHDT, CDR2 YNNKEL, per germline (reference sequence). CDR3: CASRGSYGGELFF. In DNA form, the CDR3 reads TGTGCCAGCAGAGGTTCCTACGGCGGGGAGCTGTTTTTT.

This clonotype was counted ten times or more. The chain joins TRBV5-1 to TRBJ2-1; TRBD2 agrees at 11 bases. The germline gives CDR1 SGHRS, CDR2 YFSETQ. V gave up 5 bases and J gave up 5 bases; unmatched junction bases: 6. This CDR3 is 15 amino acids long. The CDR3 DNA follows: TGCGCCAGCAGGTCGGGACTAGCGGTCGACAATGAGCAGTTCTTC. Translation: CASRSGLAVDNEQFF.

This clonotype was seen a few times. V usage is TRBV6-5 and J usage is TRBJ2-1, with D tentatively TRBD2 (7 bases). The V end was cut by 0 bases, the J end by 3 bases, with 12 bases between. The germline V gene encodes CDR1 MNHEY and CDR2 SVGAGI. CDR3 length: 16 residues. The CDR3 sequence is CASSYSRGGFYNEQFF. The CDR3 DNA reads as TGTGCCAGCAGTTACTCGAGGGGGGGGTTCTACAATGAGCAGTTCTTC.

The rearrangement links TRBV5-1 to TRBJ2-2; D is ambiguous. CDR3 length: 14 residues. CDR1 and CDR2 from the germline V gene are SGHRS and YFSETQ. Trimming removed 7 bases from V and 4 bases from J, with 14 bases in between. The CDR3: CASCLTLSTGELFF. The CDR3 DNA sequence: TGCGCCAGCTGCCTTACGCTATCCACCGGGGAGCTGTTTTTT.

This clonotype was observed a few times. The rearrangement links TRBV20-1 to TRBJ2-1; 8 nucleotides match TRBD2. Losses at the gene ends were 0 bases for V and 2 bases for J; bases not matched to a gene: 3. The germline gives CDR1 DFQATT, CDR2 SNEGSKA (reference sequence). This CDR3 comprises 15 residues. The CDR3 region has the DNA TGCAGTGCTAGAGAGAGCGGGAGTACCTACAATGAGCAGTTCTTC. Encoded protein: CSARESGSTYNEQFF.

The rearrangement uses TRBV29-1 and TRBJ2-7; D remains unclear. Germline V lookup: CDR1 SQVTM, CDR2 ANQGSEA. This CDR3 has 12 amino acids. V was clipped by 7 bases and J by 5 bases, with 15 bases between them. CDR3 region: CSASRAYHEQYF. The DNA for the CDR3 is TGCAGCGCCAGTCGAGCCTACCACGAGCAGTACTTC.